This T cell receptor beta chain derives from a study of CD8 T cells in ankylosing spondylitis. Regarding the study as a whole: Reportedly, significant enrichment of disease-linked clones occurred in matched ankylosing spondylitis synovial fluid. Past research had described some motif variants in reactive arthritis synovial fluid and blood. Peripheral blood samples showed relatively rare disease-linked clones, and these clones were CD8+. What appeared characteristic of ankylosing spondylitis blood was a TCR beta motif of about eight highly homologous variants.

A note on this clonotype: Its antigen is still unknown.

Using its own MiXCR run on the 5' RACE reads, TCRdb lists one record per CDR3 protein. Of hundreds of thousands of distinct CDR3 sequences in the sample, about 25% are singletons; the top ten hold over 0.8%. Germline values: CDR1 ENHRY, CDR2 SYGVKD. This CDR3 contains 17 residues. Trimming removed 0 bases from V and 1 base from J; junction bases left unmatched: 5. This TCR came from a male donor with ankylosing spondylitis. Sequenced: blood, either unsorted or a sorted T cell fraction (not recorded which). The chain links TRBV10-3 to TRBJ2-1, with 8 bases fitting TRBD2. CDR3 in amino acids: CAISESDGRGSYNEQFF. The CDR3 DNA reads as TGTGCCATCAGTGAGTCGGACGGGAGGGGGTCCTACAATGAGCAGTTCTTC.